The entry that follows covers one T cell receptor (beta chain) sequence. Living in roughly 25 US areas, the participants were between 18 and 89 years of age. Participants reported their clinical history, and cohort assignment relied on those reports. The record originates from a study of blood T cell repertoires in COVID-19. On the study more broadly: Acute and convalescent COVID-19 samples came from the United States, Italy and Spain. T cells, B-cell-depleted T cells, or PBMCs provided the cDNA or gDNA that served as material.

Sequencing used immunoSEQ multiplex PCR; TCRdb keeps in-frame clones, though not all of them. The table includes 250,000 or so clones, 80% to 90% detected once. Sequences were obtained from PBMCs or T cells enriched from blood (not recorded which). The sequence was collected from a woman in her thirties with acute COVID-19.

CDR3 DNA sequence: TGTGCCAGCAGTCAAACAAGGACAGGAAACTATGGCTACACCTTC. Protein product: CASSQTRTGNYGYTF. J is TRBJ1-2 and V is TRBV3-1 (or the pseudogene TRBV3-2), with 7 bases that match TRBD1. Trimming cost V 6 bases and J 2 bases; bases outside gene matches: 9. The CDR3 is made up of 15 amino acids. Germline values: CDR1 LGHDT, CDR2 YNNKEL (reference sequence).